This entry is about one T cell receptor (beta chain). Germline assignment: CDR1 SGHRS and CDR2 YFSETQ. The CDR3 length is 13 residues. V was pared by 4 bases and J by 5 bases, with 2 bases of the junction left unmatched. This entry is derived from a study of blood T cell repertoires in COVID-19. Measured with immunoSEQ multiplex PCR; TCRdb has only the in-frame clones, and not every one. The sample lists around 430,000 clones, approximately 88% occurring once. The gene calls are TRBV5-1 and TRBJ1-4; 7 bases align to TRBD1. Sequencing input: peripheral blood. This TCR was recovered from a woman between 45 and 65 years old with COVID-19, enrolled during active disease. In nucleotides, the CDR3 is TGCGCCAGCAGCCGGGACAGCAATGAAAAACTGTTTTTT. It specifies CASSRDSNEKLFF.